This is a list of T cell receptor beta chains from one sample in a study of T cell changes during pregnancy in multiple sclerosis. Libraries were prepared by immunoSEQ multiplex PCR; TCRdb keeps only in-frame clonotypes and omits some of them. There are about 20,000 clones in the sample; around nine tenths occur only once, and around 20% lies in the top ten. The sequencing here drew on CD8+ T cells from peripheral blood mononuclear cells, taken after pregnancy. The receptors were sampled from a female donor in good health, enrolled as a control in a pregnancy study. The CDR3 runs from the conserved cysteine through the conserved F or W. The D gene is left open where the match is weak. Some rows mark clone size as missing; the rest say once, few, many or name a class of expanded clone.

j_call clone_size d_call v_call cdr3_nt cdr3_aa
TRBJ1-1 . . TRBV4-3 TGCGCCAGCAGCCAGGCCGACAGGGCTTTCTTT CASSQADRAFF
TRBJ2-5 . . TRBV5-6 TGTGCCAGCAGCTTGTTGACAGAAGAGACCCAGTACTTC CASSLLTEETQYF
TRBJ1-3 . . TRBV5-1 TGCGCCAGCAGACAAAGGGAGACCGACTCTGGAAACACCATATATTTT CASRQRETDSGNTIYF
TRBJ2-5 once TRBD2 TRBV6-1 TGTGCCAGCACGCGGGATGTAGCGGGGCAAGAGACCCAGTACTTC CASTRDVAGQETQYF
TRBJ2-1 . TRBD2 TRBV9 TGTGCCAGCAGCGTAGCGGCTAGCGGTGACAATGAGCAGTTCTTC CASSVAASGDNEQFF
TRBJ2-5 . TRBD2 TRBV5-1 TGCGCCAGCAGCTTGGCGGGAGGGATCGAGACCCAGTACTTC CASSLAGGIETQYF
TRBJ2-1 . . TRBV7-2 TGTGCCAGCAGCCCAACCCCCTATAGTGAGCAGTTCTTC CASSPTPYSEQFF
TRBJ1-1 . TRBD1 TRBV5-6 TGTGCCAGCACGGGACAGGAACCGAACACTGAAGCTTTCTTT CASTGQEPNTEAFF
TRBJ2-5 . . TRBV13 TGTGCCAGCAGCGAGGGACAAGAGACCCAGTACTTC CASSEGQETQYF
TRBJ2-1 . TRBD1 TRBV10-2 TGCGCCAGCAGTGCAGGGGGTCCCTCCTACAATGAGCAGTTCTTC CASSAGGPSYNEQFF
TRBJ2-5 once TRBD2 TRBV5-1 TGCGCCAGCAGCTTGGAACTTACGGGGGGTGAGACCCAGTACTTC CASSLELTGGETQYF
TRBJ2-7 once . TRBV19 TGTGCCAGTAGTATCGGGGTCGGTGGGGACGAGCAGTACTTC CASSIGVGGDEQYF
TRBJ2-7 few . TRBV27 TGTGCCAGCAGTTACGGGGGAAGGGGGCCCTACGAGCAGTACTTC CASSYGGRGPYEQYF
TRBJ1-2 . TRBD1 TRBV7-9 TGTGCCAGCAGCCCCCCGGGACAGAACTATGGCTACACCTTC CASSPPGQNYGYTF
TRBJ1-5 . TRBD1 TRBV6-1 TGTGCCAGCAGCGCCCAGGGGGCACATCAGCCCCAGCATTTT CASSAQGAHQPQHF
TRBJ2-2 . TRBD2 TRBV6-4 TGTGCCAGCAAAAGACTAGCGGAGACCGGGGAGCTGTTTTTT CASKRLAETGELFF
TRBJ1-5 . . TRBV19 TGTGCCAGTAACGCGGACAGCCCGTATCAGCCCCAGCATTTT CASNADSPYQPQHF
TRBJ1-3 few . TRBV5-1 TGCGCCAGCAGCGAGGACAGAGGACCTGGAAACACCATATATTTT CASSEDRGPGNTIYF
TRBJ2-5 . TRBD1 TRBV9 TGTGCCAGCAGCGTAGCCGGGACAGCCCTAGAGACCCAGTACTTC CASSVAGTALETQYF